This T cell receptor (beta chain) was obtained from a study of blood T cell repertoires in COVID-19. Study overall: Sites across the United States, Italy and Spain contributed samples from acute and convalescent COVID-19. Sample material is recorded as cDNA or gDNA derived from T cells, B-cell-depleted T cells, or PBMCs.

Per the germline V gene, CDR1 is SGHAT and CDR2 is FQNNGV. The CDR3 sequence is 16 residues long. Trimming shortened V by 2 bases and J by 0 bases, and 13 bases separated the two germline ends. Original analysis: Amplification of reference gene primers provided the estimated nucleated cell counts. Clones were sequenced by immunoSEQ multiplex PCR, and TCRdb holds only the in-frame ones, with some missing. Clonal size and the V and J genes are those of that table, whereas D and trimming came from the DNA. Of around 150,000 clones in the sample, 85% are singletons; the top ten hold about 1%. This chain joins TRBV11-2 and TRBJ1-1, with D possibly TRBD1 on 5 matching bases. The receptor's source is a man aged 35 to 55 with acute or convalescent COVID-19. What was sequenced was peripheral blood. The CDR3 reads CASSLQGSRMNTEAFF. The DNA for the CDR3 is TGTGCCAGCAGCTTACAGGGAAGCAGGATGAACACTGAAGCTTTCTTT.